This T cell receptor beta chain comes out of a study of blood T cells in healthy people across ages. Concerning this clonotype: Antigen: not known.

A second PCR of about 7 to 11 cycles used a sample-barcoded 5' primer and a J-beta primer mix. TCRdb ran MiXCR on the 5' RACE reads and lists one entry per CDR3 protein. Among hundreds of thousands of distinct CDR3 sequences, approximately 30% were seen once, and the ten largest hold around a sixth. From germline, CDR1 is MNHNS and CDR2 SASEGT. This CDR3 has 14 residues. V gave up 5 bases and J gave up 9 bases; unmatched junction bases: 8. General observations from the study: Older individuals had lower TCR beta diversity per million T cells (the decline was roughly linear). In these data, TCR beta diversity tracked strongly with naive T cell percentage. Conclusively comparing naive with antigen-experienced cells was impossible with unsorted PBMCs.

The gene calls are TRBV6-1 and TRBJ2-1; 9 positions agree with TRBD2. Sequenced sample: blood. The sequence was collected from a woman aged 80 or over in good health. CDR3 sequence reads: CASSKRTSESEQFF. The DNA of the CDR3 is TGTGCCAGCAGTAAAAGGACTAGCGAGAGTGAGCAGTTCTTC.